A selection of T cell receptor beta chains follows, all from one sample in a study of T cell responses to AZD1222 COVID-19 vaccine. Produced via immunoSEQ multiplex PCR; TCRdb's table is partial and in-frame only. The sample carries 90,000 to 95,000 clones, around nine tenths recorded once. The sample consisted of peripheral blood, taken on day 0 of AZD1222 vaccination. All receptors come from an adult in good health. Each CDR3 is given with its conserved first and last residue. The order of the fields is V gene, clone size, J gene, D gene, CDR3 DNA, CDR3 protein. The D gene is left open where the match is weak. Size values are once, few and many counts, or a class for expanded clones, and some rows have none.

>TRBV5-1|once|TRBJ1-2|TRBD1
TGCGCCAGCAGCTTGGGGGGGACAGGAACCTCCTATGGCTACACCTTC
CASSLGGTGTSYGYTF
>TRBV15|NA|TRBJ2-4|NA
TGTGCCACCAGCAGAGATCTTGGGGAAAACATTCAGTACTTC
CATSRDLGENIQYF
>TRBV10-3|NA|TRBJ2-3|NA
TGTGCCATCAGCGAGGGGGATATCATGGCAGATACGCAGTATTTT
CAISEGDIMADTQYF
>TRBV7-2|few|TRBJ2-1|NA
TGTGCCAGCAGCTTAGCCAGCGGAATCCACAATGAGCAGTTCTTC
CASSLASGIHNEQFF
>TRBV19|NA|TRBJ2-7|NA
TGTGCCAGTAGGAAAACGACAGGCCCCCGGTACTACGAGCAGTACTTC
CASRKTTGPRYYEQYF
>TRBV4-1|NA|TRBJ2-1|NA
TGCGCCAGCAGCCAAGACTGGCCGGACCCTTACAATGAGCAGTTCTTC
CASSQDWPDPYNEQFF
>TRBV5-1|NA|TRBJ2-2|NA
TGCGCCAGCAGCTGGGACCCCGACACCGGGGAGCTGTTTTTT
CASSWDPDTGELFF
>TRBV11-2|NA|TRBJ1-6|TRBD1
TGTGCCAGCAGCGTACTTTTCGGGACAGGGGCACCCCTCCACTTT
CASSVLFGTGAPLHF
>TRBV11-2|NA|TRBJ1-3|NA
TGTGCCAGCAGCTTAGACTCGGGGCCCCGAAACACCATATATTTT
CASSLDSGPRNTIYF
>TRBV6-4|NA|TRBJ2-4|NA
TGTGCCAGCAGCGGGGTGGGTCTCAAAAACATTCAGTACTTC
CASSGVGLKNIQYF
>TRBV19|NA|TRBJ1-6|NA
TGTGCCAGTAGTATGCCCTGGAGGTTCGGACGTTCACCCCTCCACTTT
CASSMPWRFGRSPLHF
>TRBV18|NA|TRBJ1-3|NA
TGTGCCAGCTCACCGAGACAACAGTCAGGAAACACCATATATTTT
CASSPRQQSGNTIYF
>TRBV7-9|NA|TRBJ1-1|NA
TGTGCCAGCAGCCCATATTGGGTGGGCACTGAAGCTTTCTTT
CASSPYWVGTEAFF
>TRBV11-1|NA|TRBJ2-5|TRBD2
TGTGCCAGCAGCTCACGACTAGCGGGACCTCAAGAGACCCAGTACTTC
CASSSRLAGPQETQYF
>TRBV6-1|NA|TRBJ1-1|NA
TGTGCCAGCAGTGAACTCGAGGGGTTGGGCACTGAAGCTTTCTTT
CASSELEGLGTEAFF
>TRBV2|NA|TRBJ1-2|NA
TGTGCCAGCAGTGAACCGGGACGGAACTATGGCTACACCTTC
CASSEPGRNYGYTF
>TRBV10-3|once|TRBJ2-7|NA
TGTGCCATCAGTCCGGGACCGAACTCCTACGAGCAGTACTTC
CAISPGPNSYEQYF
>TRBV5-6|NA|TRBJ1-2|NA
TGTGCCAGCAGCTTGAGTGGGGGCGAGTACTATGGCTACACCTTC
CASSLSGGEYYGYTF
>TRBV9|once|TRBJ1-1|NA
TGTGCCAGCAGCGTAGGGCAGGTAGGGGGGGACACTGAAGCTTTCTTT
CASSVGQVGGDTEAFF
>TRBV15|NA|TRBJ1-5|NA
TGTGCCACCAGCAGCGCACGGGGTTTTGGGCCCCAGCATTTT
CATSSARGFGPQHF
>TRBV5-6|NA|TRBJ1-2|NA
TGTGCCAGCAGCTTGAGACGATATGGCTATGGCTACACCTTC
CASSLRRYGYGYTF
>TRBV7-2|NA|TRBJ1-5|NA
TGTGCCAGCAGCCGCCTCGGGACAAGCAATCAGCCCCAGCATTTT
CASSRLGTSNQPQHF
>TRBV13|NA|TRBJ1-6|TRBD1
TGTGCCAGCAGCTTAGGCCGATCGACAGGGGGCCCCCCCCTCCACTTT
CASSLGRSTGGPPLHF
>TRBV6-5|NA|TRBJ1-5|NA
TGTGCCAGCAACATCTATAGCAATCAGCCCCAGCATTTT
CASNIYSNQPQHF
>TRBV19|NA|TRBJ1-5|NA
TGTGCCAGTAGTATAAGTAACCCGCTCAATCAGCCCCAGCATTTT
CASSISNPLNQPQHF
>TRBV19|NA|TRBJ1-3|TRBD1
TGTGCCAGTATCCGGGACAGGGCTGGAAACACCATATATTTT
CASIRDRAGNTIYF
>TRBV7-8|NA|TRBJ2-2|TRBD1
TGTGCCAGCAGCCCCCAGGGACAGCTGGGCACCGGGGAGCTGTTTTTT
CASSPQGQLGTGELFF
>TRBV6-6|NA|TRBJ2-3|NA
TGTGCCAGCAGTTACTCGTCGGCGTTGGATACGCAGTATTTT
CASSYSSALDTQYF
>TRBV3-1/TRBV3-2|NA|TRBJ2-5|NA
TGTGCCACCACCCCCGGACTGTCGTACTTC
CATTPGLSYF
>TRBV10-3|NA|TRBJ2-3|NA
TGTGCCATCAGTGATGGAGGGTATGGAACAGATACGCAGTATTTT
CAISDGGYGTDTQYF
>TRBV5-4|NA|TRBJ2-3|NA
TGTGCCAGCAGCTCAGCCTCCAGTGGGGCGCAGTATTTT
CASSSASSGAQYF
>TRBV18|NA|TRBJ2-7|TRBD2
TGTGCCAGCTCCCCACCAGGACTAGCGGGAGGAGGGGCCTACGAGCAGTACTTC
CASSPPGLAGGGAYEQYF
>TRBV7-3|NA|TRBJ2-7|NA
TGTGCCAGCAGCCCCGGCTTCAGGGAGGAGCAGTACTTC
CASSPGFREEQYF
>TRBV7-2|once|TRBJ1-1|NA
TGTGCCAGCAAAAAGGGCGGGTTGAACACTGAAGCTTTCTTT
CASKKGGLNTEAFF
>TRBV9|NA|TRBJ1-2|NA
TGTGCCAGCAGCGTAGGGGTCAGGGGATACACCTTC
CASSVGVRGYTF
>TRBV7-9|NA|TRBJ1-4|TRBD1
TGTGCCAGCAGCTTGGGGGACAGGGCGAGTGAAAAACTGTTTTTT
CASSLGDRASEKLFF
>TRBV7-2|once|TRBJ1-4|NA
TGTGCCAGCAGCTTTGGGGCTAATGAAAAACTGTTTTTT
CASSFGANEKLFF
>TRBV12-3/TRBV12-4|once|TRBJ2-2|NA
TGTGCCAGCAGCCTCGGGTACACCGGGGAGCTGTTTTTT
CASSLGYTGELFF
>TRBV9|once|TRBJ1-4|NA
TGTGCCAGCAGCGCCAGGGCAACTAATGAAAAACTGTTTTTT
CASSARATNEKLFF
>TRBV7-2|NA|TRBJ1-3|NA
TGTGCCAGCAGCTTAGATACGGGGGCGGCGGGAAACACCATATATTTT
CASSLDTGAAGNTIYF
>TRBV19|NA|TRBJ2-1|NA
TGTGCCAGTAGTATGGGATATTCCTACAATGAGCAGTTCTTC
CASSMGYSYNEQFF
>TRBV7-9|NA|TRBJ1-3|TRBD1
TGTGCCAGCAGCTCCGACAGGGGCTCTGGAAACACCATATATTTT
CASSSDRGSGNTIYF
>TRBV4-1|NA|TRBJ1-4|NA
TGCGCCAGCAGCCAAGGGACAGCAACTAATGAAAAACTGTTTTTT
CASSQGTATNEKLFF
>TRBV6-5|NA|TRBJ2-7|TRBD1
TGTGCCAGCAGCCAGGACAGGTTGGGAGAGCGGTACTTC
CASSQDRLGERYF
>TRBV11-3|NA|TRBJ1-1|TRBD1
TGTGCCAGCAGCTTAGGACAGGGGGCTACTGAAGCTTTCTTT
CASSLGQGATEAFF
>TRBV9|NA|TRBJ2-7|NA
TGTGCCAGCAGCGTAGGGATTCAGGCGGAAGACTACGAGCAGTACTTC
CASSVGIQAEDYEQYF